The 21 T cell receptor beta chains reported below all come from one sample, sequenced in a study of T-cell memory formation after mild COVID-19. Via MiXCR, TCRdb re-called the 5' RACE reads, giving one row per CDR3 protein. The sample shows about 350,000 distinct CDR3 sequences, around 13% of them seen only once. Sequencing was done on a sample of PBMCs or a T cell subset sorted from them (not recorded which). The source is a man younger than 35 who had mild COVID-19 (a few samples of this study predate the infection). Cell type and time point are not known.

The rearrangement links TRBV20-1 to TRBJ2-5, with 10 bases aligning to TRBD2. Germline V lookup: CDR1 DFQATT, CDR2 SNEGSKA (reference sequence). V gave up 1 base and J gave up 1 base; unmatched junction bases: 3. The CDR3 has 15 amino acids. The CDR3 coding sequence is TGCAGTGCTAGAGTAGCGGGGGGCCCCCAAGAGACCCAGTACTTC. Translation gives CSARVAGGPQETQYF.

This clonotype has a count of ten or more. This chain's CDR3 is CSASSRPSSYNSPLHF. CDR3 sequence (DNA): TGCAGTGCTTCCTCCCGACCAAGCTCCTATAATTCACCCCTCCACTTT. V is TRBV20-1 and J is TRBJ1-6; no reliable D call. V lost 5 bases to trimming and J lost 0 bases, with 14 bases between them. CDR3 size: 16 residues. Germline V gene data show CDR1 as DFQATT and CDR2 as SNEGSKA (reference sequence).

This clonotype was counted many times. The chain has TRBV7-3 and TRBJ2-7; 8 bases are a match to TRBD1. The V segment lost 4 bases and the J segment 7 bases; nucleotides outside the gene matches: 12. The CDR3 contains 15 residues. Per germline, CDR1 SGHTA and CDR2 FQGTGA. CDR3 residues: CASSSGTGSQKEQYF. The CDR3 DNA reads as TGTGCCAGCAGCTCCGGGACAGGCTCCCAGAAGGAGCAGTACTTC. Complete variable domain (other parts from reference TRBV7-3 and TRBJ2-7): GAGVSQTPSNKVTEKGKYVELRCDPISGHTALYWYRQSLGQGPEFLIYFQGTGAADDSGLPNDRFFAVRPEGSVSTLKIQRTERGDSAVYLCASSSGTGSQKEQYFGPGTRLTVT.

The CDR3 loop reads CASSLSGFYGYTF. The CDR3 nucleotides read TGTGCCAGCAGCTTATCAGGGTTCTATGGCTACACCTTC. V usage is TRBV7-2 and J usage is TRBJ1-2; maybe TRBD1 (5 bases). The CDR3 has 13 residues. V lost 2 bases and J lost 4, with 8 bases in between. Germline CDR1 reads SGHTA; CDR2 reads FQGNSA.

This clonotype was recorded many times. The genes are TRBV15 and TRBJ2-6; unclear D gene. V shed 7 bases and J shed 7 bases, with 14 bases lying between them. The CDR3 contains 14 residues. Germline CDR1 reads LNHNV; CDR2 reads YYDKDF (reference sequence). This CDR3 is CATIPPVRANVLTF. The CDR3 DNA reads TGTGCCACCATTCCCCCAGTTCGAGCCAACGTCCTGACTTTC.

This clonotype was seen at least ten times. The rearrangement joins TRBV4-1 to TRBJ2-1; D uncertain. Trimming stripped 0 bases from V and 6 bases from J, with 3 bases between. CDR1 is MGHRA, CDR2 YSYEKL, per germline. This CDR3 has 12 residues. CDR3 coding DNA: TGCGCCAGCAGCCAAGATGGCAATGAGCAGTTCTTC. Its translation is CASSQDGNEQFF.

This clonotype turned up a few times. The CDR3 DNA reads TGTGCCAGCAGGCTTCCCGGACAGGGACCGTTCTTC. Amino acid sequence: CASRLPGQGPFF. The genes are TRBV6-2 or TRBV6-3 and TRBJ2-1; 8 bases match TRBD1. Germline V gives CDR1 MNHEY, CDR2 SVGEGT. After removal of 6 bases from V and 15 bases from J, the junction contained 10 bases not matched to a gene. The CDR3 loop spans 12 amino acids.

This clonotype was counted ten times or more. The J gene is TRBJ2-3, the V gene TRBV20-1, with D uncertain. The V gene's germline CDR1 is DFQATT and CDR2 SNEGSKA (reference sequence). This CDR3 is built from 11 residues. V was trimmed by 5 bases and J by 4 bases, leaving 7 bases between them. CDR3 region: CSARFADTQYF. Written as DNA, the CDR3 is TGCAGTGCTCGATTCGCAGATACGCAGTATTTT.

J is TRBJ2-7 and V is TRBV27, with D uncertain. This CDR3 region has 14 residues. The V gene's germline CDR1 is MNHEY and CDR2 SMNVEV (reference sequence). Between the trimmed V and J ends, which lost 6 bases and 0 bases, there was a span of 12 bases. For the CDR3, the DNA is TGTGCCAGCAGATCCCTGTCCGACTCCTACGAGCAGTACTTC. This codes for CASRSLSDSYEQYF.

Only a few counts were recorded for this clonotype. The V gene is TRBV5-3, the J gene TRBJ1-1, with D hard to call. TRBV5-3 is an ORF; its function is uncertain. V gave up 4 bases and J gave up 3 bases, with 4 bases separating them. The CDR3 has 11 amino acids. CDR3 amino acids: CARSNYTEAFF. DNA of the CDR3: TGTGCCAGAAGCAATTACACTGAAGCTTTCTTT.

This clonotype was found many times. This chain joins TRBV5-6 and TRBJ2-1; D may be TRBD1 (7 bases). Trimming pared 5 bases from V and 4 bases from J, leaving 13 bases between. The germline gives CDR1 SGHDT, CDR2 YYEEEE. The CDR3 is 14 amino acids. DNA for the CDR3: TGTGCCAGCAGACCAGGGGGGTTGTACAATGAGCAGTTCTTC. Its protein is CASRPGGLYNEQFF.

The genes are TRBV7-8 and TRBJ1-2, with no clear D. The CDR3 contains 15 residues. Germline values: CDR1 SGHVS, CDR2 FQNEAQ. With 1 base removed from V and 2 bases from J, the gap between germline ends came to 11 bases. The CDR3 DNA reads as TGTGCCAGCAGCTTAGGGCGGGGTACCAACTATGGCTACACCTTC. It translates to CASSLGRGTNYGYTF. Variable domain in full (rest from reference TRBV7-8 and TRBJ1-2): GAGVSQSPRYKVAKRGQDVALRCDPISGHVSLFWYQQALGQGPEFLTYFQNEAQLDKSGLPSDRFFAERPEGSVSTLKIQRTQQEDSAVYLCASSLGRGTNYGYTFGSGTRLTVV.

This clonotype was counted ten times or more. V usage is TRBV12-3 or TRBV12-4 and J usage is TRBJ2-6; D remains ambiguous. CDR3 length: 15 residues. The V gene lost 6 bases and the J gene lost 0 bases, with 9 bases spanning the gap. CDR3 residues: CASSLSSSGANVLTF. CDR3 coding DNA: TGTGCCAGCAGCCTGTCTTCCTCTGGGGCCAACGTCCTGACTTTC.

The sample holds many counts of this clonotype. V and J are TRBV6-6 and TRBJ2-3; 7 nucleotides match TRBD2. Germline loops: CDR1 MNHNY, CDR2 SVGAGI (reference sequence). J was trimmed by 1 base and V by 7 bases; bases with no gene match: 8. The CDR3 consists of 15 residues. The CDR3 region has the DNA TGTGCCAGCAAGAGACTAGCAACCCGCACAGATACGCAGTATTTT. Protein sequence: CASKRLATRTDTQYF.

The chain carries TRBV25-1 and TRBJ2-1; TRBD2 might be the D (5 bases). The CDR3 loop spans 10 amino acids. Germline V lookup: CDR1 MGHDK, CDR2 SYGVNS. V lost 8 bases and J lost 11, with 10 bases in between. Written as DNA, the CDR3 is TGTGCCAGCGAGGGAGAGAAGCAGTTCTTC. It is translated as CASEGEKQFF.

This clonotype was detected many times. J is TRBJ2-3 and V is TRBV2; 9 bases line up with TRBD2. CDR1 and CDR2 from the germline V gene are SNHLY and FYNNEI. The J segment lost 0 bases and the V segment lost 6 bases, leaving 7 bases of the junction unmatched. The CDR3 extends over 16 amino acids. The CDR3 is CASRPSGDTSTDTQYF. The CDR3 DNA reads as TGTGCCAGCAGGCCTAGCGGGGATACTAGCACAGATACGCAGTATTTT.

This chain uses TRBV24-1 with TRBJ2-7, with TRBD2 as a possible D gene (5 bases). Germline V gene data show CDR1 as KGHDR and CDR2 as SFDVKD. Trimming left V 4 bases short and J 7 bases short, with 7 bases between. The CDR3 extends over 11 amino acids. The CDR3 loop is CATSDGVEQYF. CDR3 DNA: TGTGCCACCAGTGACGGGGTTGAGCAGTACTTC.

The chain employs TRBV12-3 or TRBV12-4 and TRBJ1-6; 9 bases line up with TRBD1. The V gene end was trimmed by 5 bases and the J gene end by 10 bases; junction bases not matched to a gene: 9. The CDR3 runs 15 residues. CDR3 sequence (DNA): TGTGCCAGCAGTCCTGCGGACAGGGGAAAGTCACCCCTCCACTTT. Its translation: CASSPADRGKSPLHF.

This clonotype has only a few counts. The CDR3 loop is CASSTSTVMNTEAFF. CDR3 in DNA: TGCGCCAGCAGCACCTCGACGGTCATGAACACTGAAGCTTTCTTT. J is TRBJ1-1 and V is TRBV5-1, with D unclear. Germline V lookup: CDR1 SGHRS, CDR2 YFSETQ. CDR3 size: 15 residues. V was cut by 4 bases and J by 0 bases, with 13 bases left in between.

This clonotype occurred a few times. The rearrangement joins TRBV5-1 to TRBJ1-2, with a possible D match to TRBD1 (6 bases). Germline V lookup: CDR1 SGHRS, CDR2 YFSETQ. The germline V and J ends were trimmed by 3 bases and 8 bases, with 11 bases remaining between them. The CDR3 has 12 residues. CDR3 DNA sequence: TGCGCCAGCAGCTACACAGGGTACGGCTACACCTTC. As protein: CASSYTGYGYTF. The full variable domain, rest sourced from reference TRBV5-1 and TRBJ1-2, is KAGVTQTPRYLIKTRGQQVTLSCSPISGHRSVSWYQQTPGQGLQFLFEYFSETQRNKGNFPGRFSGRQFSNSRSEMNVSTLELGDSALYLCASSYTGYGYTFGSGTRLTVV.

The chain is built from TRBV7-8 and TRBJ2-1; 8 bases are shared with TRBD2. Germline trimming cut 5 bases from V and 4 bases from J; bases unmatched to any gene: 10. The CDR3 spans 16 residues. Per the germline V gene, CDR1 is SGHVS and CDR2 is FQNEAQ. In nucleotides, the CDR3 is TGTGCCAGCAGCCCCAGGGCGGGGGGAGTGTACAATGAGCAGTTCTTC. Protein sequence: CASSPRAGGVYNEQFF.